Included here is one TCR beta chain sequence, with context. The antigen remains undetermined. The PCR was carried out with 60 Vbeta primers and 13 Jbeta primers. TCRdb's copy holds only in-frame clones and misses some; the assay was immunoSEQ multiplex PCR. The data show 170,000 or so clones, with 80% seen just once and under 7.5% held by the top ten. These data belong to a study of cytomegalovirus exposure and HLA in healthy donors. Study-wide results and caveats: By HLA locus, TCR association rates varied in a later analysis, with DRB1 showing the most and HLA-C the fewest.

The receptor was isolated from a man aged 25 to 40 in good health and CMV-seropositive. The specimen sequenced was PBMCs.

The CDR3, as DNA: TGTGCCAGCTCACCGGTCAGGGGAAACAGAGAGACTGGAAACACCATATATTTT. It is translated as CASSPVRGNRETGNTIYF. This sequence joins TRBV18 and TRBJ1-3; tentatively, D is TRBD1 (6 bases). Germline-derived CDR1 and CDR2 are KGHSH and LQKENI. Deletions cut 3 bases from V and 2 bases from J, with 20 bases between. CDR3 length equals 18 residues.